This T cell receptor (beta chain) was sequenced during a study of breast tumors, draining lymph nodes, adjacent tissues. The germline gives CDR1 SGHNT, CDR2 YYREEE (reference sequence). This CDR3 is built from 16 residues. With 1 base removed from V and 6 bases from J, the gap between germline ends came to 16 bases. Axillary draining lymph nodes of breast cancer patients supplied the node samples. One entry per CDR3 protein results from TCRdb running MiXCR on the multiplex PCR reads. The sample lists some 120,000 distinct CDR3 sequences, approximately 20% occurring once. Material for sequencing was axillary lymph node tissue. This clonotype was sampled from a female donor with breast cancer. Some clones in this sample may be carry-over from other donors' samples. The chain uses TRBV5-4 and TRBJ2-2; D is perhaps TRBD1 (6 bases). CDR3 nucleotide sequence: TGTGCCAGCAGCTTGTTGGCGGTAACAGGGTCCGGGGAGCTGTTTTTT. Protein: CASSLLAVTGSGELFF.